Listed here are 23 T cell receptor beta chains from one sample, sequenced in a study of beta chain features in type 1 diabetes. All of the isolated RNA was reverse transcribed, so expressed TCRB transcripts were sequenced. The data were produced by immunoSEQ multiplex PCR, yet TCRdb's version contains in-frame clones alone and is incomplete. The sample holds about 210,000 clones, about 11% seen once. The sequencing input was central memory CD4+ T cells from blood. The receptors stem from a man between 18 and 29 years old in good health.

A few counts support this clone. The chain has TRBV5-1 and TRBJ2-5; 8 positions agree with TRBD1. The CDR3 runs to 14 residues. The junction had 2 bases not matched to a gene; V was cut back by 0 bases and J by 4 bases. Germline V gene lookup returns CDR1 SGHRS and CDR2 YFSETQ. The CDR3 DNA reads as TGCGCCAGCAGCTTGGGGCAGGGGGCAGAGACCCAGTACTTC. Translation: CASSLGQGAETQYF. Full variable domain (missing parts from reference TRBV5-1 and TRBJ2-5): KAGVTQTPRYLIKTRGQQVTLSCSPISGHRSVSWYQQTPGQGLQFLFEYFSETQRNKGNFPGRFSGRQFSNSRSEMNVSTLELGDSALYLCASSLGQGAETQYFGPGTRLLVL.

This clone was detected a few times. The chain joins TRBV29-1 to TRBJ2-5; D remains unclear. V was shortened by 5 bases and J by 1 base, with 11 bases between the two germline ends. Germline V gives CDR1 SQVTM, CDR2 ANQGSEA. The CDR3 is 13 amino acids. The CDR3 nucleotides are TGCAGCGTTCGAACAATACTCCAAGAGACCCAGTACTTC. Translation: CSVRTILQETQYF.

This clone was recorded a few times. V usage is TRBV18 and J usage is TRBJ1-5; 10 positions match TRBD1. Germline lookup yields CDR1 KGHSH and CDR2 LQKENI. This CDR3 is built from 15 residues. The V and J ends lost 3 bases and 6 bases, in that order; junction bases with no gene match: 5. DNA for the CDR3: TGTGCCAGCTCACCCGACAGGGGGCTGAGTCAGCCCCAGCATTTT. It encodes CASSPDRGLSQPQHF.

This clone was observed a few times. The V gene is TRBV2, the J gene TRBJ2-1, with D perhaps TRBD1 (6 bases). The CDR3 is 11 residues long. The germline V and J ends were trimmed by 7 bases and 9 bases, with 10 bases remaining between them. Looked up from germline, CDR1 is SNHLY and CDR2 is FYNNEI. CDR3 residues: CASTNRVEQFF. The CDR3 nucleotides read TGTGCCAGCACCAACAGGGTTGAGCAGTTCTTC. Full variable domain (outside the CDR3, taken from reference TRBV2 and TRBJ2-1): EPEVTQTPSHQVTQMGQEVILRCVPISNHLYFYWYRQILGQKVEFLVSFYNNEISEKSEIFDDQFSVERPDGSNFTLKIRSTKLEDSAMYFCASTNRVEQFFGPGTRLTVL.

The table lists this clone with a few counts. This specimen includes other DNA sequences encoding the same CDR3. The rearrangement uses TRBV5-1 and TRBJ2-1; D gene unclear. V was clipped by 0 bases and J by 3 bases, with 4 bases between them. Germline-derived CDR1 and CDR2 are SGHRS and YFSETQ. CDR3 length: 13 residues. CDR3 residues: CASSLDSYNEQFF. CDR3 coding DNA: TGCGCCAGCAGCTTGGACAGCTACAATGAGCAGTTCTTC.

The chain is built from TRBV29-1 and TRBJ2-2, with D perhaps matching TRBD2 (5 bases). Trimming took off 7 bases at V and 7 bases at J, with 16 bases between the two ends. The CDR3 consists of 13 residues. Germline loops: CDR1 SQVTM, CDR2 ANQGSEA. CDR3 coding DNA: TGCAGCGCCGGGCGAGGAAGCGGCGGGGAGCTGTTTTTT. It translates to CSAGRGSGGELFF.

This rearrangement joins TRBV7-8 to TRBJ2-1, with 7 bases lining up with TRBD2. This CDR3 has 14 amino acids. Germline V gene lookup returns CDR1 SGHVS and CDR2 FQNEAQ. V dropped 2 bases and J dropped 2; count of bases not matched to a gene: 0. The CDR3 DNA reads TGTGCCAGCAGCTTAAGCGGGGCCTACAATGAGCAGTTCTTC. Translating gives CASSLSGAYNEQFF.

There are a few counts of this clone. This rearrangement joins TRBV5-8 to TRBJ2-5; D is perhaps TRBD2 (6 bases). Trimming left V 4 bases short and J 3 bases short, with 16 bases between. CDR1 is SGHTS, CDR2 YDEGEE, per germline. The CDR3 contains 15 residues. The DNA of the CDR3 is TGTGCCAGCAGCCCATTGACGGCGGGGAAAGAGACCCAGTACTTC. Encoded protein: CASSPLTAGKETQYF.

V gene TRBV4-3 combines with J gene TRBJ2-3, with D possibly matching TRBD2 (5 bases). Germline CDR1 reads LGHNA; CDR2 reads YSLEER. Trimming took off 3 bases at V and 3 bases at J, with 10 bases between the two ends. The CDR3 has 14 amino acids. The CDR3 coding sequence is TGCGCCAGCAGCCATGAACTAGAGACAGATACGCAGTATTTT. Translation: CASSHELETDTQYF.

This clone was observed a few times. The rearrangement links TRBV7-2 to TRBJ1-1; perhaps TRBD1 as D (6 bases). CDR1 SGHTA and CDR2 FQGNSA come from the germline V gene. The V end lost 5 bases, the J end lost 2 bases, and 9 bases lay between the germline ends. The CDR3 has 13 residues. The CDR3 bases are TGTGCCAGCAGCGGACAGCAAAACACTGAAGCTTTCTTT. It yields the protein CASSGQQNTEAFF.

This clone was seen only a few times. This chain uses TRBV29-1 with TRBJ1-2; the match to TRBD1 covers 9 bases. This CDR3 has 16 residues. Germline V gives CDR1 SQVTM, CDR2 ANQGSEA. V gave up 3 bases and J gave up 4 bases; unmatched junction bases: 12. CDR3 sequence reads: CSVDNIWGQGPYGYTF. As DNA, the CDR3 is TGCAGCGTTGATAACATTTGGGGACAGGGTCCCTATGGCTACACCTTC. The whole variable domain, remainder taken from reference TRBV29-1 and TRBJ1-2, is SAVISQKPSRDICQRGTSLTIQCQVDSQVTMMFWYRQQPGQSLTLIATANQGSEATYESGFVIDKFPISRPNLTFSTLTVSNMSPEDSSIYLCSVDNIWGQGPYGYTFGSGTRLTVV.

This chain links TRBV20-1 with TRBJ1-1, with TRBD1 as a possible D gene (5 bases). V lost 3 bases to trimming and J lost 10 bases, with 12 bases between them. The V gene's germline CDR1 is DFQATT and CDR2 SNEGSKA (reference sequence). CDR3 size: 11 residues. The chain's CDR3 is CSASRQGAAFF. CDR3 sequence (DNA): TGCAGTGCTAGTCGCCAGGGAGCAGCTTTCTTT.

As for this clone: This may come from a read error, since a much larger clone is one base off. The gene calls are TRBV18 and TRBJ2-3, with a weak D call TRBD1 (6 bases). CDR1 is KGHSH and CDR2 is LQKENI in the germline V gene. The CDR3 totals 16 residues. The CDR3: CSSSPRWTESTDTQYF. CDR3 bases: TGTTCCAGCTCACCTCGGTGGACAGAAAGCACAGATACGCAGTATTTT.

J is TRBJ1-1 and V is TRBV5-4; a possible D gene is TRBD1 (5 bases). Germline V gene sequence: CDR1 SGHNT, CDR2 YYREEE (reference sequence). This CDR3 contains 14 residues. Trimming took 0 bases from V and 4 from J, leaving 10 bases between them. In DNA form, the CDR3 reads TGTGCCAGCAGCTTGGATAAGGGGAGCACTGAAGCTTTCTTT. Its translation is CASSLDKGSTEAFF.

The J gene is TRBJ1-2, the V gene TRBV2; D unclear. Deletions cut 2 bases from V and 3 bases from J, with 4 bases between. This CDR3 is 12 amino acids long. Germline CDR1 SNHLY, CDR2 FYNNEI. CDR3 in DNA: TGTGCCAGCAGTGAATCCGACTATGGCTACACCTTC. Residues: CASSESDYGYTF.

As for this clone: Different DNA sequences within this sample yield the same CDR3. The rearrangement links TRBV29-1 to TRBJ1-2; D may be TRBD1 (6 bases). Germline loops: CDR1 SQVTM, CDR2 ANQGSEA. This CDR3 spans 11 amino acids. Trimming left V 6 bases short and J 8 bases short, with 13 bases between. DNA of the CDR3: TGCAGCGTGGACAGCGGGGTGGGCTACACCTTC. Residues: CSVDSGVGYTF.

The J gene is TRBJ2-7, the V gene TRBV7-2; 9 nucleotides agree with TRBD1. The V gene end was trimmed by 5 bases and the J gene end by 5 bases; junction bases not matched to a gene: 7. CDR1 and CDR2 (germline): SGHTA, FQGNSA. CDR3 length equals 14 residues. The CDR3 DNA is TGTGCCAGCAGCGTTAGCCGGGACAGGGACGAGCAGTACTTC. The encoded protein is CASSVSRDRDEQYF. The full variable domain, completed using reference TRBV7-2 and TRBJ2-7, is GAGVSQSPSNKVTEKGKDVELRCDPISGHTALYWYRQSLGQGLEFLIYFQGNSAPDKSGLPSDRFSAERTGGSVSTLTIQRTQQEDSAVYLCASSVSRDRDEQYFGPGTRLTVT.

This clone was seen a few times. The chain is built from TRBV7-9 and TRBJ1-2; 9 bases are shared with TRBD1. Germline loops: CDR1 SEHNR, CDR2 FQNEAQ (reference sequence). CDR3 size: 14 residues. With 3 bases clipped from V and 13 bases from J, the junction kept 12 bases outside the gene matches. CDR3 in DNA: TGTGCCAGCAGCTTTGACGGGACAGGGCCTCCTCTCACCTTC. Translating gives CASSFDGTGPPLTF.

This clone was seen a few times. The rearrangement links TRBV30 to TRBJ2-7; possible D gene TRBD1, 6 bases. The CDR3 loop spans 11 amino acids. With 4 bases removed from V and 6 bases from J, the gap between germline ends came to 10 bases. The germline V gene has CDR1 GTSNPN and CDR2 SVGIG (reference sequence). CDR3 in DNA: TGTGCCTGGAAAACAGGGACCGAGCAGTACTTC. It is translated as CAWKTGTEQYF.

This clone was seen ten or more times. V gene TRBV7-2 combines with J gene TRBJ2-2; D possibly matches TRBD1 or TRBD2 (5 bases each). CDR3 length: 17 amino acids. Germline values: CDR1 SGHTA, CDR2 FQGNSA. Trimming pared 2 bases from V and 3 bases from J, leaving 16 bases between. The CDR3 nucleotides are TGTGCCAGCAGCTTAAGAGCTTGGGGGAGAGACACCGGGGAGCTGTTTTTT. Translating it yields CASSLRAWGRDTGELFF.

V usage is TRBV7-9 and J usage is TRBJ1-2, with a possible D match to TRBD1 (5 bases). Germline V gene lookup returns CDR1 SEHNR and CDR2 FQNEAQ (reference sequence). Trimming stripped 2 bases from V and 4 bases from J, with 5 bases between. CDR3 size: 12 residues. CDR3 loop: CASSLQGYGYTF. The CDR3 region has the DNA TGTGCCAGCAGCTTACAGGGCTATGGCTACACCTTC.

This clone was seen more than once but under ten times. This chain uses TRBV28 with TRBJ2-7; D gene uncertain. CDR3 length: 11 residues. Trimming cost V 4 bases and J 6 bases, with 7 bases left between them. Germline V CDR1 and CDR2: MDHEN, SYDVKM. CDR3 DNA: TGTGCCAGCAGTTCCCGTACCGAGCAGTACTTC. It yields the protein CASSSRTEQYF.

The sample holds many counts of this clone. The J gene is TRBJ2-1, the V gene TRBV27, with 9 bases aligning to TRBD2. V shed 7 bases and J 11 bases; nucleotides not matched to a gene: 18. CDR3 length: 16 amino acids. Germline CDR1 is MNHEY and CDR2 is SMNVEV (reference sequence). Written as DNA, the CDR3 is TGTGCCAGCAATATAAAGGCTCCGGGTAGCGGGAGTAAGCAGTTCTTC. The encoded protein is CASNIKAPGSGSKQFF.